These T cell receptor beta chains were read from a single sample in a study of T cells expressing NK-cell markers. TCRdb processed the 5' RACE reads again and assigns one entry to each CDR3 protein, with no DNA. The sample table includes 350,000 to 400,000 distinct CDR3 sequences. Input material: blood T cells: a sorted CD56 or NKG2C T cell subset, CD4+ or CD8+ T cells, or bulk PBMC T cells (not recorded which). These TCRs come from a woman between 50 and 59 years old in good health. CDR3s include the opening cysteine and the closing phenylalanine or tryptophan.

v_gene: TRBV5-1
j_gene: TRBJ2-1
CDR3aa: CASSPLTVVVWDEQFF

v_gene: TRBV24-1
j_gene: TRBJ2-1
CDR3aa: CATPLLRDQRNEQFF

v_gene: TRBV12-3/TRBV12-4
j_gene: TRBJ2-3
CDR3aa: CASSQGSPDTQYF

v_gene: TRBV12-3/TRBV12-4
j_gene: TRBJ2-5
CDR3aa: CASSWGDSGRETQYF

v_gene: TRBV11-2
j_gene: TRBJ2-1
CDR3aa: CASSLEPGLQYNEQFF

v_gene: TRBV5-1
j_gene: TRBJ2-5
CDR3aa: CASSVSQNQETQYF

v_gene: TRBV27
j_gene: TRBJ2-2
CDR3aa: CASSGVNTGELFF

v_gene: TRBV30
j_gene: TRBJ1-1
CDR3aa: CAWRYGIEAFF

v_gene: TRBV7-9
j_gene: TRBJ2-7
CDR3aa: CASQGPSSYEQYF

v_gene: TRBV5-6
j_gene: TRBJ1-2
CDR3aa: CASSTQSGTGVYYGYTF

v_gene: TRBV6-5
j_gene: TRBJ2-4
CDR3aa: CASSRLVGTAKNIQYF

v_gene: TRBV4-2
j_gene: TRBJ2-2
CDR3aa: CASTHGRANTGELFF

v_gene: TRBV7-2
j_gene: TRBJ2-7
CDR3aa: CASSLAGSSYEQYF

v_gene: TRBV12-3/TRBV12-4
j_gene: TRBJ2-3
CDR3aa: CASNLAGGPGDTQYF

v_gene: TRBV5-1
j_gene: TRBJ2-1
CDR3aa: CASSGGDLSFGNEQFF

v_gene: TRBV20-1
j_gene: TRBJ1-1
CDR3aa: CSAPKPGVAAEAFF

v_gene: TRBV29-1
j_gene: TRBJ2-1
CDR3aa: CSVEDPSGNYNEQFF

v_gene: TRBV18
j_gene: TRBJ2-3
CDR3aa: CASSPTGSVADTQYF

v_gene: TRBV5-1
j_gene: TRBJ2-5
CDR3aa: CASSLVATGGQTQYF

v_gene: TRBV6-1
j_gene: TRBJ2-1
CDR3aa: CASSPSRTSGNEQFF

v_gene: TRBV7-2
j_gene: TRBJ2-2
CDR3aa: CASSAGGGMGTGELFF

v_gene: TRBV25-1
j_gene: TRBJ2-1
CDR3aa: CASSWEAANEQFF

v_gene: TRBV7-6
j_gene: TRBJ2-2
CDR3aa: CASSWGHNTGELFF

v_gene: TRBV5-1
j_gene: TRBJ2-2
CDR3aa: CASSWGVRGELFF

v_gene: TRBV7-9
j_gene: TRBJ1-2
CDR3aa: CASSESGVAYGYTF

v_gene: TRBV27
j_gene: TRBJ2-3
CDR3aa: CASSLSSPGLRAGEMTDTQYF

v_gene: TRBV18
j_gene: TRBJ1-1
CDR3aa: CASSPRTGINTEAFF

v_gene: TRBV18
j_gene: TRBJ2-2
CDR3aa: CASSPFRGNTGELFF

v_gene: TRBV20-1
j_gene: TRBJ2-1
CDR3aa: CSATSLNNEQFF

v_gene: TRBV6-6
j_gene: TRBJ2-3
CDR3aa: CASSYSLAGGPVTDTQYF

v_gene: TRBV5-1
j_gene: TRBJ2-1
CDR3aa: CASQLTKAGVEQFF

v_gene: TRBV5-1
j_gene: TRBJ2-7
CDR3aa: CASSLGVLARSSYEQYF

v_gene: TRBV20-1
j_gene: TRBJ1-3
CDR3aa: CSALLLSGNTIYF

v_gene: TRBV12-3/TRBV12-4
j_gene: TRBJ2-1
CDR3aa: CASSSAGGPDEQFF

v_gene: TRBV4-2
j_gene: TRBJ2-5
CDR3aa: CASSQDRGETRETQYF

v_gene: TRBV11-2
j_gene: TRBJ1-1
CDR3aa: CASSSKQGWHTEAFF

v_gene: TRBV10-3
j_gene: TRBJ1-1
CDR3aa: CAISVKGRSTEAFF

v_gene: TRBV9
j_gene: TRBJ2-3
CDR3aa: CASSSGTLRGDTQYF

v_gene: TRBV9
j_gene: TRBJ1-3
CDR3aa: CASTGAAGNTIYF

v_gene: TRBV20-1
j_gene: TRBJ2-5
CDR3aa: CSASGTSGQETQYF

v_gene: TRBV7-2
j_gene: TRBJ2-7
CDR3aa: CASSLVTQGQYF

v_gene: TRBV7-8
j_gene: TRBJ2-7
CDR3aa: CASSGPGTGVNTGAGNEQYF

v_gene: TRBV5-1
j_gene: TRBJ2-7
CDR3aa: CASSFMGSSYEQYF

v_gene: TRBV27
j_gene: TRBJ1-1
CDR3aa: CATGRGSRDTEAFF

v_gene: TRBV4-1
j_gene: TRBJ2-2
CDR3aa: CASSQERSNTGELFF

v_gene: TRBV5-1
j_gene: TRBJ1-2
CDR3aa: CASSLEDDYGYTF

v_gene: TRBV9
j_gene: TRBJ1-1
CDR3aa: CASSVARTDEAFF

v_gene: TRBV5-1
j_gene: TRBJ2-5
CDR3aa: CASSPQGGFPETQYF